The 10 T cell receptor beta chains below all came from one sample that was sequenced in a study of blood T cell repertoires in COVID-19. Some clones are missing from TCRdb's copy, which holds only in-frame ones; the method was immunoSEQ multiplex PCR. The sample consists of 25,000 to 35,000 clones, around nine tenths of them appearing once. Sequenced material: peripheral blood. All receptors derive from a man aged 65-85 years with active or convalescent COVID-19.

The J gene is TRBJ2-5, the V gene TRBV5-8, with 7 bases that match TRBD1. Trimming removed 3 bases from V and 2 bases from J; junction bases left unmatched: 7. Germline lookup yields CDR1 SGHTS and CDR2 YDEGEE. CDR3 size: 15 residues. Written as DNA, the CDR3 is TGTGCCAGCAGCTCACTAGGGACAGCTCAAGAGACCCAGTACTTC. Translating gives CASSSLGTAQETQYF.

This chain's CDR3 is CASSNQQGSSYNEQFF. In DNA form, the CDR3 reads TGTGCCAGCAGTAATCAACAGGGTTCCTCCTACAATGAGCAGTTCTTC. This sequence joins TRBV6-6 and TRBJ2-1, with TRBD1 as a possible D gene (6 bases). The CDR3 has 16 amino acids. V lost 5 bases and J lost 0, with 14 bases in between. Germline V gene sequence: CDR1 MNHNY, CDR2 SVGAGI (reference sequence).

The rearrangement joins TRBV6-5 to TRBJ1-5; a weak D match, TRBD1 (6 bases). Germline V CDR1 and CDR2: MNHEY, SVGAGI. This CDR3 comprises 15 residues. Trimming shortened V by 0 bases and J by 3 bases, and 9 bases separated the two germline ends. CDR3 nucleotides: TGTGCCAGCAGTTACTCGGGGGGGCACAATCAGCCCCAGCATTTT. Translated: CASSYSGGHNQPQHF.

V gene TRBV7-9 combines with J gene TRBJ2-2, with D possibly being TRBD2 (6 bases). CDR3 length: 15 amino acids. Germline V gene sequence: CDR1 SEHNR, CDR2 FQNEAQ (reference sequence). Trimming cost V 1 base and J 4 bases, with 10 bases left between them. The CDR3 spells CASSLEPGVTGELFF. DNA of the CDR3: TGTGCCAGCAGCTTAGAACCGGGAGTCACCGGGGAGCTGTTTTTT.

The chain is built from TRBV9 and TRBJ2-7; 14 nucleotides line up with TRBD2. CDR3 length: 17 residues. Trimming cost V 3 bases and J 1 base; bases outside gene matches: 6. Germline CDR1 SGDLS, CDR2 YYNGEE. The CDR3 DNA is TGTGCCAGCAGCGAAGGGACTAGCGGGGGCCCGTCCTACGAGCAGTACTTC. It specifies CASSEGTSGGPSYEQYF.

The chain carries TRBV18 and TRBJ1-5, with 8 bases identical to TRBD1. V was clipped by 3 bases and J by 3 bases; unmatched bases: 4. This CDR3 contains 15 residues. In germline, CDR1 is KGHSH, CDR2 LQKENI. The CDR3 loop is CASSPQGADNQPQHF. The DNA for the CDR3 is TGTGCCAGCTCACCCCAGGGGGCCGACAATCAGCCCCAGCATTTT. Combining the CDR3 with reference TRBV18 and TRBJ1-5 gives the whole variable domain NAGVMQNPRHLVRRRGQEARLRCSPMKGHSHVYWYRQLPEEGLKFMVYLQKENIIDESGMPKERFSAEFPKEGPSILRIQQVVRGDSAAYFCASSPQGADNQPQHFGDGTRLSIL.

The rearrangement joins TRBV29-1 to TRBJ2-2; 8 bases align to TRBD2. In germline, CDR1 is SQVTM, CDR2 ANQGSEA. This CDR3 spans 16 amino acids. The V gene end was trimmed by 0 bases and the J gene end by 5 bases; junction bases not matched to a gene: 8. CDR3 coding DNA: TGCAGCGTTGAAGATCGGGGAGCGGGAGTGACCGGGGAGCTGTTTTTT. This translates into CSVEDRGAGVTGELFF.

This clone was detected only a few times. This chain joins TRBV5-8 and TRBJ1-6, with 7 bases that match TRBD1. The V and J ends lost 5 bases and 11 bases, in that order; junction bases with no gene match: 13. The CDR3 is 15 amino acids. CDR1 and CDR2 from the germline V gene are SGHTS and YDEGEE. DNA for the CDR3: TGTGCCAGCAGACCTCGACAGGGAACGGGTCCACCCCTCCACTTT. It yields the protein CASRPRQGTGPPLHF.

V gene TRBV12-3 or TRBV12-4 combines with J gene TRBJ1-3; D gene unclear. V was trimmed by 8 bases and J by 9 bases, leaving 11 bases between them. The CDR3 length is 11 residues. The CDR3 here is CASSRLGTIYF. In DNA, the CDR3 is TGTGCCAGCTCGAGGCTGGGCACCATATATTTT.

This rearrangement joins TRBV19 to TRBJ1-2; 10 positions agree with TRBD1. Germline lookup yields CDR1 LNHDA and CDR2 SQIVND (reference sequence). CDR3 size: 14 residues. With 1 base clipped from V and 7 bases from J, the junction kept 3 bases outside the gene matches. CDR3 region: CASSIGQGARGYTF. The CDR3, as DNA: TGTGCCAGTAGTATAGGACAGGGGGCGCGTGGCTACACCTTC. The whole variable domain, remainder taken from reference TRBV19 and TRBJ1-2, is DGGITQSPKYLFRKEGQNVTLSCEQNLNHDAMYWYRQDPGQGLRLIYYSQIVNDFQKGDIAEGYSVSREKKESFPLTVTSAQKNPTAFYLCASSIGQGARGYTFGSGTRLTVV.